The following is a T cell receptor (beta chain) sequence with its context. The antigen remains unidentified. Regarding treatment: around 19 received Ad26.COV2.S at low or high dose, single or two shots; 5 received placebo; per-sample allocation not given. Vaccine and placebo recipients were sampled on day 63 after the first injection. Using immunoSEQ multiplex PCR, the repertoire was profiled, and TCRdb retains in-frame clones only, with some absent. The profile covers under 250,000 clones, with roughly 89% appearing a single time and 2.9% taken by the ten largest. V lost 2 bases and J 9 bases, leaving 23 bases between the germline ends. In germline, CDR1 is SSHAT, CDR2 FNYEAQ (reference sequence). The CDR3 covers 17 residues. The sample is drawn from a study of Ad26.COV2.S vaccination and SARS-CoV-2 variants. Study at large: A participant enrolled in the COV1001 Ad26.COV2.S trial arm provided the sample.

Study results and caveats: CD8+ and CD4+ T cells specific for spike reportedly responded with substantial breadth after vaccination. Vaccine recipients had higher spike-specific TCR breadth than placebo recipients. Recipients of vaccine and of placebo showed similar breadth of their non-spike TCR repertoires.

The clonotype comes from a person between 18 and 65 years old who received the Ad26.COV2.S COVID-19 vaccine or a placebo. V is TRBV7-7 and J is TRBJ2-1, with D perhaps being TRBD1 or TRBD2 (5 bases each). The sequencing here drew on peripheral blood, taken in a trial of Ad26.COV2.S vaccine versus placebo. CDR3 region: CASSLRGRGQGLGEQFF. CDR3 nucleotide sequence: TGTGCCAGCAGCTTAAGGGGACGAGGGCAGGGTCTTGGTGAGCAGTTCTTC.